This TCR beta chain originates from a study of T-cell reconstitution after alpha-beta-depleted transplantation in children. Comments on this clonotype: Its target is unknown.

Study-level findings and limits: By one year post-transplant, T-cell counts and diversity largely arose from T cells that were newly produced. At around two months after transplant, the alpha-beta T cells were reportedly derived from several hundred expanded clones that came from non-depleted graft cells. Recipient T cells and thymic progenitors that survived were the source of the high TCRbeta diversity seen at day 60 in some patients.

Preparation of the TCRbeta library was carried out with unique molecular identifiers. TCRdb used MiXCR to reprocess the PCR reads, holding one entry per CDR3 protein. Of 120,000 to 150,000 distinct CDR3 sequences in the sample, 7.5% to 9% were seen once. The CDR3 covers 12 residues. V was pared by 3 bases and J by 1 base, with 4 bases between. CDR1 SEHNR and CDR2 FQNEAQ come from the germline V gene (reference sequence). This sample comprised PBMCs, mostly from graft donor cells, obtained 180 days after TCRalphabeta/CD19-depleted stem cell transplant. V gene TRBV7-9 combines with J gene TRBJ2-7; D remains ambiguous. This receptor was taken from a female patient aged 2-10 years who had a stem cell transplant for congenital amegakaryocytic thrombocytopenia, so the T cells may come from the graft donor. CDR3 protein: CASSFASYEQYF. In nucleotides, the CDR3 is TGTGCCAGCAGCTTCGCTTCCTACGAGCAGTACTTC.